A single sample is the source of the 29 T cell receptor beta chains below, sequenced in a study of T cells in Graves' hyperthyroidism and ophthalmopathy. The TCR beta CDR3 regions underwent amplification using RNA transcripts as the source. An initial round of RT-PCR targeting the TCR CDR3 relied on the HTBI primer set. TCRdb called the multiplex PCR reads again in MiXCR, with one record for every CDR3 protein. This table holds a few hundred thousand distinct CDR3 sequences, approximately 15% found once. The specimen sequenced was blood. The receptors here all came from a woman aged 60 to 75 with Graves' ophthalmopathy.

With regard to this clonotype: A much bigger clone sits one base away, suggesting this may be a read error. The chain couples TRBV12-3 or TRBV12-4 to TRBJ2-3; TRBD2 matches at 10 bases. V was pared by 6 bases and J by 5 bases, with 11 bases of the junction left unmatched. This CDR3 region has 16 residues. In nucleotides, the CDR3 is TGTGCCAGCAGGGACCCCCTAGCGGGGGTGGTAGATACGCAGTATTTT. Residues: CASRDPLAGVVDTQYF.

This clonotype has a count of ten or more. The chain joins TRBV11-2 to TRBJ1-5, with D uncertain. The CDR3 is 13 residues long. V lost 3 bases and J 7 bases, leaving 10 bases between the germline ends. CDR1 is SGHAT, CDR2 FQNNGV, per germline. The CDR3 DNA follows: TGTGCCAGCAGCTTTTCCCATCGGCAGCCCCAGCATTTT. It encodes CASSFSHRQPQHF.

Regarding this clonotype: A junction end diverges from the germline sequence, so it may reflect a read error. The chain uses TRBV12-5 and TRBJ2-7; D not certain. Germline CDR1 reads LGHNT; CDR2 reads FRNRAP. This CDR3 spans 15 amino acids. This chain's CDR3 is CDSGLNPGYSYEQYF. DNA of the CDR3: TGTGATAGTGGTTTGAACCCAGGATACTCCTACGAGCAGTACTTC.

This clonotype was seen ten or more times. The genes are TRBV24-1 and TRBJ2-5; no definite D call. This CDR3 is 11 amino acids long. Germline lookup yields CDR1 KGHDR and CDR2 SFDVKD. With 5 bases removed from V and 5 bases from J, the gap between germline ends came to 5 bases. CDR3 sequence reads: CATSGAETQYF. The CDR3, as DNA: TGTGCCACCAGTGGTGCCGAGACCCAGTACTTC.

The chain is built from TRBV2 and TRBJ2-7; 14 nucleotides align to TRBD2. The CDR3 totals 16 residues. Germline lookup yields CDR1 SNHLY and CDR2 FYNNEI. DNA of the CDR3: TGTGCGACAGTTGGGACTAGCGGGGGACCCTCCTACGAGCAGTACTTC. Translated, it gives CATVGTSGGPSYEQYF.

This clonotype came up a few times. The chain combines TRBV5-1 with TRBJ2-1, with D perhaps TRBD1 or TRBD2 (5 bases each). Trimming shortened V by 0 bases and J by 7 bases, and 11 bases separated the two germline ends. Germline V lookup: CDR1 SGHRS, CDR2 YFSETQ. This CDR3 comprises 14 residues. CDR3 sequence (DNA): TGCGCCAGCAGCTTGGGTCTGTGGGGGAATGAGCAGTTCTTC. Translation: CASSLGLWGNEQFF.

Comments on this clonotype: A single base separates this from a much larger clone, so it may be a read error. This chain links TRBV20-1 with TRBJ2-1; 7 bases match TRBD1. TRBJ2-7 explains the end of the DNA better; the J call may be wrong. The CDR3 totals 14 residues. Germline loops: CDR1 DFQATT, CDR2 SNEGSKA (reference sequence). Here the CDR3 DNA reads TGCAGTGCCCAGAGGGGGCGCGGGTACAATGAGCAGTACTTC. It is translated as CSAQRGRGYNEQYF.

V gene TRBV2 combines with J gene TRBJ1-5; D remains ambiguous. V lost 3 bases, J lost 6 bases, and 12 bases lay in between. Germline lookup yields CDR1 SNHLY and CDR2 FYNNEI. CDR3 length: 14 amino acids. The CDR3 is CASSDTAPSQPQHF. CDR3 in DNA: TGTGCCAGCAGTGATACGGCTCCCAGTCAGCCCCAGCATTTT.

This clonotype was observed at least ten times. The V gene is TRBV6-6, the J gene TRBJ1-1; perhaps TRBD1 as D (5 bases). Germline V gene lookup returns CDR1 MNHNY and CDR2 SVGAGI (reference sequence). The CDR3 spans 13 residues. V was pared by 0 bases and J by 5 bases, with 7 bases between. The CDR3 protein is CASSYSRQTEAFF. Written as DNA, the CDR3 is TGTGCCAGCAGTTACTCGAGACAGACTGAAGCTTTCTTT.

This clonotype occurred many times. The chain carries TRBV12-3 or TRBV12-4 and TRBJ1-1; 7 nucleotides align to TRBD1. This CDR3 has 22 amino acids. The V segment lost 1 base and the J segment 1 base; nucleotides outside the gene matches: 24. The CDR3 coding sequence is TGTGCCAGCAGTTTAGTCGAAGGGGGGGTGGTTGTAGGGGGCGCGTGGAACACTGAAGCTTTCTTT. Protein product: CASSLVEGGVVVGGAWNTEAFF.

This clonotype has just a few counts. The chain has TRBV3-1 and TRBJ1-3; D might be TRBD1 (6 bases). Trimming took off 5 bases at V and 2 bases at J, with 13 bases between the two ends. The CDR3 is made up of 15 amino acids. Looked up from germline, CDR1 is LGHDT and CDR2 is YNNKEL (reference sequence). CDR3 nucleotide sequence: TGTGCCAGCAGCACACGCGCAGGGGCTGGAAACACCATATATTTT. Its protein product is CASSTRAGAGNTIYF. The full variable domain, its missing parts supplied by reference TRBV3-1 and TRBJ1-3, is DTAVSQTPKYLVTQMGNDKSIKCEQNLGHDTMYWYKQDSKKFLKIMFSYNNKELIINETVPNRFSPKSPDKAHLNLHINSLELGDSAVYFCASSTRAGAGNTIYFGEGSWLTVV.

The DNA for the CDR3 is TGTGCCAGCCAAGTGGGGGATACGCAGTATTTT. Protein: CASQVGDTQYF. This chain connects TRBV19 to TRBJ2-3; no firm D call. V lost 9 bases and J 6 bases, leaving 10 bases between the germline ends. Per germline, CDR1 LNHDA and CDR2 SQIVND (reference sequence). The CDR3 runs 11 residues.

The CDR3 region has the DNA TGTGCCAGCCTTCCCACAGGGGGAACCGGGGAGCTGTTTTTT. Amino acid sequence: CASLPTGGTGELFF. The V gene is TRBV27, the J gene TRBJ2-2; 8 bases agree with TRBD1. The V gene's germline CDR1 is MNHEY and CDR2 SMNVEV (reference sequence). The ends lost 8 bases at V and 5 bases at J; junction bases unmatched: 7. The CDR3 has 14 residues.

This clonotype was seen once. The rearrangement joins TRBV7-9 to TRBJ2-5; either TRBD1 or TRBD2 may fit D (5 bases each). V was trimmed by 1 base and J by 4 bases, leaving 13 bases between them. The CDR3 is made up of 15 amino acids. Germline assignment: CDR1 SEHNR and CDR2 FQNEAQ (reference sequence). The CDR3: CASSLGDGAGETQYF. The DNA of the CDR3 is TGTGCCAGCAGCTTAGGGGACGGGGCTGGAGAGACCCAGTACTTC. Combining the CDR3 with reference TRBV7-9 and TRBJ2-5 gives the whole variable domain DTGVSQNPRHKITKRGQNVTFRCDPISEHNRLYWYRQTLGQGPEFLTYFQNEAQLEKSRLLSDRFSAERPKGSFSTLEIQRTEQGDSAMYLCASSLGDGAGETQYFGPGTRLLVL.

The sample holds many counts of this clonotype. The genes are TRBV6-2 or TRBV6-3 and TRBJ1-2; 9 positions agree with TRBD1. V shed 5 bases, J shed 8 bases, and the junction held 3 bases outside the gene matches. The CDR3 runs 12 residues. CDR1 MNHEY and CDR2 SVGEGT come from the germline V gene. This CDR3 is CASSGQGFGYTF. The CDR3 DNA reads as TGTGCCAGCAGTGGACAGGGGTTCGGCTACACCTTC.

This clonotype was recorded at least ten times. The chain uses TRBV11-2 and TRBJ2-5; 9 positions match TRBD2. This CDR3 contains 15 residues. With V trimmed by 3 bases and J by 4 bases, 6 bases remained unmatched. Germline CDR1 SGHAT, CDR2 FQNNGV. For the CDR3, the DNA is TGTGCCAGCAGCTTCGGCGGGGGGGGTTTAGAGACCCAGTACTTC. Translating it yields CASSFGGGGLETQYF.

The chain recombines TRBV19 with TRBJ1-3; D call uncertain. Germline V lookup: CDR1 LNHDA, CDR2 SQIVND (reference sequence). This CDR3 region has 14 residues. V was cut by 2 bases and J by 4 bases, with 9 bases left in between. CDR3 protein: CASSIRADGNTIYF. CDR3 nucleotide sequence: TGTGCCAGTAGTATAAGGGCTGACGGAAACACCATATATTTT.

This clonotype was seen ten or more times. The CDR3 loop reads CASSEQGHQETQYF. Here the CDR3 DNA reads TGTGCCAGCAGTGAACAGGGGCACCAAGAGACCCAGTACTTC. The chain links TRBV2 to TRBJ2-5; D may be TRBD1 (6 bases). Germline V gives CDR1 SNHLY, CDR2 FYNNEI. The CDR3 consists of 14 residues. V was pared by 2 bases and J by 0 bases, with 7 bases between.

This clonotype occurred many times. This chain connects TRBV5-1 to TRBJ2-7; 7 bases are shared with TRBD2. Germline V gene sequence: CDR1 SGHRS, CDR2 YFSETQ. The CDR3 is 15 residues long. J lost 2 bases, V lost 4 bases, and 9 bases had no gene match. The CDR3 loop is CASSLAGTNAYEQYF. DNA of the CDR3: TGCGCCAGCAGCCTGGCCGGGACTAACGCCTACGAGCAGTACTTC.

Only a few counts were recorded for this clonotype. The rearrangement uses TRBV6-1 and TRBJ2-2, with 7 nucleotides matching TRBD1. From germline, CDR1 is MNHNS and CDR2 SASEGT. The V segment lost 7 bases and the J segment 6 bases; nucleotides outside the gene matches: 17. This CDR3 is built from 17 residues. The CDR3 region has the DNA TGTGCCAGCACCCCAGGTGCCGGGACAGAATTCCCCGGGGAGCTGTTTTTT. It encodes CASTPGAGTEFPGELFF.

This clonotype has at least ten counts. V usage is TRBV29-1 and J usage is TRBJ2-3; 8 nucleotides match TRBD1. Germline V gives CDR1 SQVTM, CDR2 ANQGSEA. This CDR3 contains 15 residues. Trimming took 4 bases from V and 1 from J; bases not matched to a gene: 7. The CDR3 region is CSVVLGTGRTDTQYF. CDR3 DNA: TGCAGCGTTGTTCTCGGGACAGGACGCACAGATACGCAGTATTTT.

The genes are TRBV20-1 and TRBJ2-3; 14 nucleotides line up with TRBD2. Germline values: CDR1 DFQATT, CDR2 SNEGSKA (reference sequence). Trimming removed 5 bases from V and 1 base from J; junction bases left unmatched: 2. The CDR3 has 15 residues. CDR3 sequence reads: CSAQGLAGGTDTQYF. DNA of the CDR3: TGCAGTGCTCAGGGACTAGCGGGGGGCACAGATACGCAGTATTTT.

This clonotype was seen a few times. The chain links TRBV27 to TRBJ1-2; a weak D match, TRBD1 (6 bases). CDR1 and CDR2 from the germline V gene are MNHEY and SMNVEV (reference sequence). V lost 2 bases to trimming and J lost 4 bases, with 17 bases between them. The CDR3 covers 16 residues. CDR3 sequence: CASSLIGSGEGYGYTF. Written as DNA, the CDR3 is TGTGCCAGCAGTTTAATAGGGTCAGGGGAGGGCTATGGCTACACCTTC.

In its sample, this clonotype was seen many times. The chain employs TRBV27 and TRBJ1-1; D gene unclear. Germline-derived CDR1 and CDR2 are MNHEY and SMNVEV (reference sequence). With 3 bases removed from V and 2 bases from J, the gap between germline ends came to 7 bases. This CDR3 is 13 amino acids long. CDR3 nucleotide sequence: TGTGCCAGCAGTTTTAAGGGTAACACTGAAGCTTTCTTT. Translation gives CASSFKGNTEAFF.

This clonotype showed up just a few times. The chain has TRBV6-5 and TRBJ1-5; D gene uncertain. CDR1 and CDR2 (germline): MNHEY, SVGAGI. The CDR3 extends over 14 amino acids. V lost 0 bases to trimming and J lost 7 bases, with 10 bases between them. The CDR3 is CASSYSNRQQPQHF. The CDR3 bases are TGTGCCAGCAGTTACTCGAACAGACAACAGCCCCAGCATTTT.

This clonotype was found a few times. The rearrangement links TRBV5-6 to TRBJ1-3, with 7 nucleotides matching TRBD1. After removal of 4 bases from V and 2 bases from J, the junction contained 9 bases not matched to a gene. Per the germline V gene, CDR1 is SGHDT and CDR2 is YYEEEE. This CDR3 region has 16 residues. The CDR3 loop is CASSLVYGTAGNTIYF. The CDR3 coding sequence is TGTGCCAGCAGCCTGGTCTACGGGACAGCTGGAAACACCATATATTTT.

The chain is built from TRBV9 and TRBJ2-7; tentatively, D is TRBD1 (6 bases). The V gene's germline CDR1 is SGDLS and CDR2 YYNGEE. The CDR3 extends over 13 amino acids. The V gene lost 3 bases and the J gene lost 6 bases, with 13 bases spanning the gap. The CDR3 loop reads CASSGQGIGEQYF. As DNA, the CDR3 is TGTGCCAGCAGCGGCCAGGGGATCGGCGAGCAGTACTTC.

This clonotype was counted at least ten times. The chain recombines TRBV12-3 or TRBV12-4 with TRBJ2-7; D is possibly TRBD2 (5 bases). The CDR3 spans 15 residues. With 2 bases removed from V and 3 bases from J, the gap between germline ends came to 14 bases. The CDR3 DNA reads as TGTGCCAGCAGTTTACAGCGAGGGTGGGACTACGAGCAGTACTTC. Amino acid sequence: CASSLQRGWDYEQYF.

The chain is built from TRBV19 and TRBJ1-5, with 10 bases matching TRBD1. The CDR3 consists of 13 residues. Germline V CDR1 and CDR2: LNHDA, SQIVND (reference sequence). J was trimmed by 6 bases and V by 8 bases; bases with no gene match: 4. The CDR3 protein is CASQDRGGQPQHF. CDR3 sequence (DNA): TGTGCCAGTCAGGACAGGGGGGGTCAGCCCCAGCATTTT.